Described below is a single T cell receptor (beta chain) sequence and its context. Antigen unknown. Cultured CD4+ T cell DNA was sequenced using the Oncomine TCR Beta short-read assay. TCRdb itself ran the PCR reads through MiXCR, one entry per CDR3 protein. The repertoire holds 25,000 to 30,000 distinct CDR3 sequences, with around 60% as singletons. This sample is drawn from a study of vaccination and CD4 T cells after COVID-19. Whole-study context: The post-vaccine samples came a median approximately 73 days after dose two (range 14 to 241). Stimulation of the cells used overlapping spike peptide pools from SARS-CoV-2 and from the common cold coronaviruses HCoV-NL63, HCoV-OC43 and HCoV-229E.

The treatment was: roughly 10-day PBMC culture with coronavirus spike peptide pools or control peptides (ViraFEST assay). Broader study findings: Only after vaccination were a median 86.3% of convalescents' reactive clones seen.

The CDR3 runs to 16 residues. Germline V gene data show CDR1 as SGHAT and CDR2 as FQNNGV. V was trimmed by 5 bases and J by 0 bases, leaving 17 bases between them. This chain connects TRBV11-2 to TRBJ2-7, with a tentative D call TRBD1 (6 bases). The starting material was CD4+ T cells from blood, cultured in vitro, obtained after SARS-CoV-2 vaccination. This clonotype was obtained from a human donor who received a COVID-19 vaccine. The CDR3: CASSRPGQGGSYEQYF. The DNA of the CDR3 is TGTGCCAGCAGCCGTCCGGGACAAGGGGGCTCCTACGAGCAGTACTTC.